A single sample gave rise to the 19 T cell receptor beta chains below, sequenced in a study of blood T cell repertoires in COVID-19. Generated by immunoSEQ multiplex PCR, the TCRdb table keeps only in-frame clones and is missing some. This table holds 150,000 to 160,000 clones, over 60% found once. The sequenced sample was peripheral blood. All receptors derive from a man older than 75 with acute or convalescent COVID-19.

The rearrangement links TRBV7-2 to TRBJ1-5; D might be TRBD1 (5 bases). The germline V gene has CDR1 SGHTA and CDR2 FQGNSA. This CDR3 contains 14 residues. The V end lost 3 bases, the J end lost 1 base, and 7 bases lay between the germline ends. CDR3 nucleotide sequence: TGTGCCAGCAGCTTTCCAGGGAGCAATCAGCCCCAGCATTTT. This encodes CASSFPGSNQPQHF.

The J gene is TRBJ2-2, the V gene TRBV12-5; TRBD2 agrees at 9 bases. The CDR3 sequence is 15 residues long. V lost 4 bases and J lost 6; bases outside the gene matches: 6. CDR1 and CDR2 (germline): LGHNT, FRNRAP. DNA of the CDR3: TGTGCTAGTGGTTCCTGGACTAGCGTTTCCGGGGAGCTGTTTTTT. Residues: CASGSWTSVSGELFF.

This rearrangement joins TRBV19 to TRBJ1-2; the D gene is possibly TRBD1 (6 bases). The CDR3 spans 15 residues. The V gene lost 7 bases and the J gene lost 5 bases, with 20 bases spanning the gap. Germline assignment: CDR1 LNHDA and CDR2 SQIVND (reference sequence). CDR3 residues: CASNPQQGSYYGYTF. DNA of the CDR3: TGTGCCAGTAACCCACAACAGGGATCCTATTATGGCTACACCTTC.

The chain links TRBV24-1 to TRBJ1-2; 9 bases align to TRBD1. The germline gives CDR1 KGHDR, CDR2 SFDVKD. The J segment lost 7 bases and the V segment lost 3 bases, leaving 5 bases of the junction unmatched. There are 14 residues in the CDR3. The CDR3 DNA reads TGTGCCACCAGTGATGGACAGGGGTTTGGTGGCTACACCTTC. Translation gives CATSDGQGFGGYTF.

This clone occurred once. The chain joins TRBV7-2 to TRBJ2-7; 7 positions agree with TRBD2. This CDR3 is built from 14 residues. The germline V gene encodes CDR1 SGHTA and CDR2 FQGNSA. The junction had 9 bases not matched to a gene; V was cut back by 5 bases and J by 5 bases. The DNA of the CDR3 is TGTGCCAGCAGCCCGCGGGGAGGGGCGGACGAGCAGTACTTC. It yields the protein CASSPRGGADEQYF.

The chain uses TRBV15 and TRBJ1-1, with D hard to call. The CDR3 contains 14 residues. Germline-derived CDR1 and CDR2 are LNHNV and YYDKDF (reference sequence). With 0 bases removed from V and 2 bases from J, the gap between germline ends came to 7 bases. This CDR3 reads CATSRDATNTEAFF. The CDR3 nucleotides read TGTGCCACCAGCAGAGATGCAACTAACACTGAAGCTTTCTTT.

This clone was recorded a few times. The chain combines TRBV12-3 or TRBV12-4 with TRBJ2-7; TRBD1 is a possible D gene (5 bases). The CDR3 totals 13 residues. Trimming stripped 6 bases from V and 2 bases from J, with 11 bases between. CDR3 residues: CASSRDFPYEQYF. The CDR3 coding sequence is TGTGCCAGCAGCAGGGATTTCCCCTACGAGCAGTACTTC.

CDR3 sequence (DNA): TGCAGTGCTAGTGTCCCGGGACAGGGGATAGATACGCAGTATTTT. It specifies CSASVPGQGIDTQYF. This rearrangement joins TRBV20-1 to TRBJ2-3, with TRBD1 matching 10 bases. CDR1 is DFQATT, CDR2 SNEGSKA, per germline (reference sequence). V gave up 3 bases and J gave up 5 bases; unmatched junction bases: 8. The CDR3 has 15 residues.

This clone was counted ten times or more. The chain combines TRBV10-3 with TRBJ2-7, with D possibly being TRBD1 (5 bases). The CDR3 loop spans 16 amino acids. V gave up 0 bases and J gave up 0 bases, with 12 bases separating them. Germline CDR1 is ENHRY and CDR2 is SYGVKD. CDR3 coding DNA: TGTGCCATCAGTGAGTCAGGGCAGGGCAGCTCCTACGAGCAGTACGTC. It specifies CAISESGQGSSYEQYV.

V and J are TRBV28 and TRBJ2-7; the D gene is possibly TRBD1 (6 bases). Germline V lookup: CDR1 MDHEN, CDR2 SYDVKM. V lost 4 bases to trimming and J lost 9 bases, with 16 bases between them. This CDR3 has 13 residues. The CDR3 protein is CASSSPDTGRQYV. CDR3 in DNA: TGTGCCAGCAGTTCCCCCGACACAGGGAGGCAGTACGTC.

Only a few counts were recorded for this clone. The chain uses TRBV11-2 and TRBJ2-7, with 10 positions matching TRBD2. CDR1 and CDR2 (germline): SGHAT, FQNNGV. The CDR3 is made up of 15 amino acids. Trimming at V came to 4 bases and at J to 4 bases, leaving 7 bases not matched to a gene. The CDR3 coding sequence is TGTGCCAGCAGCTCAACGGCTAGCGGGGGATACGAGCAGTACTTC. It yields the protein CASSSTASGGYEQYF.

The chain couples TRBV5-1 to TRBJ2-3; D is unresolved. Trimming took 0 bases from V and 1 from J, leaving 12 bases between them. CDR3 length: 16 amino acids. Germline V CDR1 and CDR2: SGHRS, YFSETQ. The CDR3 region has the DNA TGCGCCAGCAGCTTGGCCCTGGCCGTTCGCACAGATACGCAGTATTTT. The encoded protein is CASSLALAVRTDTQYF.

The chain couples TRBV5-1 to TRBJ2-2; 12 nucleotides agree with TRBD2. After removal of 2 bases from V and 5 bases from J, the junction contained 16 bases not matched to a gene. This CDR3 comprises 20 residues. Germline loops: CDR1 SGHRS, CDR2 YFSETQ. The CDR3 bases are TGCGCCAGCAGCTTATACCCCCGGCTAGCGGGGGGGGAGAGAACCGGGGAGCTGTTTTTT. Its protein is CASSLYPRLAGGERTGELFF.

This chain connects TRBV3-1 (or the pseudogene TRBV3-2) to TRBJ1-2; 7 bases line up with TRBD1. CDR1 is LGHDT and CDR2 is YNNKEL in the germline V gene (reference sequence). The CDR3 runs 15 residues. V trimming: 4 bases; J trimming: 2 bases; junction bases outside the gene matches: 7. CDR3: CASSLRDSANYGYTF. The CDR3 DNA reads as TGTGCCAGCAGCCTCCGGGACAGCGCGAACTATGGCTACACCTTC.

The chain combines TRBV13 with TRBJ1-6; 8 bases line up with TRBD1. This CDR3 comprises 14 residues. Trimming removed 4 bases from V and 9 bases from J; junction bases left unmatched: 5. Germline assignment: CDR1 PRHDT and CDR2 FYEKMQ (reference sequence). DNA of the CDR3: TGTGCCAGCAGCTCGTCGACAGGGGTTTCACCCCTCCACTTT. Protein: CASSSSTGVSPLHF.

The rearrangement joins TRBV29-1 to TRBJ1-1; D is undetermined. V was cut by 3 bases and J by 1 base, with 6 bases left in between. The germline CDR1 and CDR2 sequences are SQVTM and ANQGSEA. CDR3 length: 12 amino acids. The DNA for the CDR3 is TGCAGCGTTGATGAGGGGAACACTGAAGCTTTCTTT. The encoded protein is CSVDEGNTEAFF.

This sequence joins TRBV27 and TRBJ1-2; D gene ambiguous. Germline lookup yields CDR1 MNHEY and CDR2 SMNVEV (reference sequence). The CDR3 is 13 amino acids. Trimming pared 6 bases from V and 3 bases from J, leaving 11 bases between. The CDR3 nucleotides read TGTGCCAGCAGCCCCACAGCCTACTATGGCTACACCTTC. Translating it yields CASSPTAYYGYTF.

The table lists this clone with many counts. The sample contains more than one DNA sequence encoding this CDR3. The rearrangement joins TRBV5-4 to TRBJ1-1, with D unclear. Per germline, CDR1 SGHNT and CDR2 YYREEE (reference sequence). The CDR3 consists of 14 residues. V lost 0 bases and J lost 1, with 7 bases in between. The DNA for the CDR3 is TGTGCCAGCAGCTTGGGTCAGGCGAACACTGAAGCTTTCTTT. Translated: CASSLGQANTEAFF.

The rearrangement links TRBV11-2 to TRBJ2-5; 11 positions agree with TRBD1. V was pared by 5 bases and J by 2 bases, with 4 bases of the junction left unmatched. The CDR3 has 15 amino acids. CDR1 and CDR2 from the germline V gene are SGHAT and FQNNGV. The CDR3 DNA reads TGTGCCAGCAGCCCGTGGGACAGGGGGCAAGAGACCCAGTACTTC. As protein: CASSPWDRGQETQYF.